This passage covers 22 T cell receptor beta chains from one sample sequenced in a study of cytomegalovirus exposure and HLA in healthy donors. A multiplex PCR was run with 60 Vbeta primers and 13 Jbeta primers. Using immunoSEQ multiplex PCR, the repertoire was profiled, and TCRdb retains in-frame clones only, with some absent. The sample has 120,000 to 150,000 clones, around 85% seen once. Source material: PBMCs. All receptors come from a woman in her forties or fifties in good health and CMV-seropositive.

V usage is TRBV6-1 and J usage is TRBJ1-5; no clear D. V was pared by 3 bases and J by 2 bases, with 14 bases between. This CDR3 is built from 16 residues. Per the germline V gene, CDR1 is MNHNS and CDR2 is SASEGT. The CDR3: CASSDGLGQGNQPQHF. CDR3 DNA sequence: TGTGCCAGCAGTGATGGTCTGGGCCAGGGCAATCAGCCCCAGCATTTT.

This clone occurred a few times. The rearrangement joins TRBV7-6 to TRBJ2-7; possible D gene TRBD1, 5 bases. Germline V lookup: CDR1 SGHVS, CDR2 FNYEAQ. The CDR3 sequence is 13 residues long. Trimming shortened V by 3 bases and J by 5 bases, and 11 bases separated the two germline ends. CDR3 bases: TGTGCCAGCAGCTTTCAACAGGCGGACGAGCAGTACTTC. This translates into CASSFQQADEQYF.

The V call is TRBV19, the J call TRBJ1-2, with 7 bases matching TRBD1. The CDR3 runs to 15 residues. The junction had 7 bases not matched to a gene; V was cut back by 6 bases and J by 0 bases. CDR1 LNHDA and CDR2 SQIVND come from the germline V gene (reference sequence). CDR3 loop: CASRIDREANYGYTF. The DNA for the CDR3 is TGTGCCAGTAGGATCGACAGGGAAGCTAACTATGGCTACACCTTC. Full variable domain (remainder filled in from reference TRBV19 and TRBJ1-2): DGGITQSPKYLFRKEGQNVTLSCEQNLNHDAMYWYRQDPGQGLRLIYYSQIVNDFQKGDIAEGYSVSREKKESFPLTVTSAQKNPTAFYLCASRIDREANYGYTFGSGTRLTVV.

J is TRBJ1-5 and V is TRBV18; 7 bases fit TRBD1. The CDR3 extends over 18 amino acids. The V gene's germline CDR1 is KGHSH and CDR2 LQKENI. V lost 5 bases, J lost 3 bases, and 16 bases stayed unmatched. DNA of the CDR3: TGTGCCAGCTCAACAGACTTCGCACGGACAGGCTACAATCAGCCCCAGCATTTT. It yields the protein CASSTDFARTGYNQPQHF.

CDR3 nucleotide sequence: TGTGCCAGCAGTCAGGGAGGGGGGGTCGATACGCAGTATTTT. It encodes CASSQGGGVDTQYF. The rearrangement links TRBV6-4 to TRBJ2-3, with a weak D call TRBD2 (7 bases). The CDR3 is 14 amino acids. Germline lookup yields CDR1 MRHNA and CDR2 SNTAGT. Trimming stripped 5 bases from V and 6 bases from J, with 15 bases between.

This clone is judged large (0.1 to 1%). This chain's CDR3 is CASSLAEAEYEQYF. Written as DNA, the CDR3 is TGTGCCAGCAGCTTGGCCGAGGCAGAGTACGAGCAGTACTTC. This chain uses TRBV5-6 with TRBJ2-7; D remains ambiguous. V lost 0 bases to trimming and J lost 4 bases, with 11 bases between them. CDR3 length equals 14 residues. CDR1 SGHDT and CDR2 YYEEEE come from the germline V gene.

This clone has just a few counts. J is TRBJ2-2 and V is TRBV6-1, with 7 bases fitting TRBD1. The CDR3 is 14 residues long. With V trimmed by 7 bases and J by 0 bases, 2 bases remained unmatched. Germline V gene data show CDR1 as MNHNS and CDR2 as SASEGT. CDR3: CASTDRANTGELFF. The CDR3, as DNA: TGTGCCAGCACCGACAGGGCGAACACCGGGGAGCTGTTTTTT.

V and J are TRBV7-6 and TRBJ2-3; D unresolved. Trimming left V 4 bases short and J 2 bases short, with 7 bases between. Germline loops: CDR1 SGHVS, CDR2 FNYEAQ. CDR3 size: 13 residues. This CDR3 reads CASSSQNTDTQYF. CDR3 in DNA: TGTGCCAGCAGCTCCCAAAACACAGATACGCAGTATTTT.

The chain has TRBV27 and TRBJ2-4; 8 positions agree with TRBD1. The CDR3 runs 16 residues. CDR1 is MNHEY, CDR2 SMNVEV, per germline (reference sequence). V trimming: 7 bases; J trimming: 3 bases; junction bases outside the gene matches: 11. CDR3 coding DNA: TGTGCCAGCACCCCGGGACAGGAACGAGGCAAAAACATTCAGTACTTC. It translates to CASTPGQERGKNIQYF.

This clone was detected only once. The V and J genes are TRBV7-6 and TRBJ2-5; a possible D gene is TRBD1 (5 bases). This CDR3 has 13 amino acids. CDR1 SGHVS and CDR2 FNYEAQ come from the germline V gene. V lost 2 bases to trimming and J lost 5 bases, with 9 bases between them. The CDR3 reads CASSLQGQETQYF. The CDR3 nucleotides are TGTGCCAGCAGCTTACAGGGTCAGGAGACCCAGTACTTC. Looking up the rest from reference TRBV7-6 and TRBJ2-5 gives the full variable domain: GAGVSQSPRYKVTKRGQDVALRCDPISGHVSLYWYRQALGQGPEFLTYFNYEAQQDKSGLPNDRFSAERPEGSISTLTIQRTEQRDSAMYRCASSLQGQETQYFGPGTRLLVL.

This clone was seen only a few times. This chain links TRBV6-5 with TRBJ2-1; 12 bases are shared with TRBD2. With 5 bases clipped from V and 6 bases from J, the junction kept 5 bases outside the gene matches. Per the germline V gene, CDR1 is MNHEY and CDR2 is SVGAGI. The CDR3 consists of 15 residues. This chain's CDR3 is CASSPTGLAGNEQFF. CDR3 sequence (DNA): TGTGCCAGCAGTCCTACGGGACTAGCGGGCAATGAGCAGTTCTTC.

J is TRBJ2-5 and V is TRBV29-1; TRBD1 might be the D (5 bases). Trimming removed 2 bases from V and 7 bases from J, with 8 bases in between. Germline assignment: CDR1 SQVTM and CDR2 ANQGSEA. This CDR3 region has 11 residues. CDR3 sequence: CSVEIQGTQYF. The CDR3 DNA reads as TGCAGCGTTGAAATCCAGGGGACCCAGTACTTC.

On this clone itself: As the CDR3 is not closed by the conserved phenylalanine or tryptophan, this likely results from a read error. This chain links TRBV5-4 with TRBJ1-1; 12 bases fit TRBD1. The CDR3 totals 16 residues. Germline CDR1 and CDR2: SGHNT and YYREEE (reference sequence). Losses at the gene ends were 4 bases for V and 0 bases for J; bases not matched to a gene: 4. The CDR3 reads CASSGGTGGVNTEAFL. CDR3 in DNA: TGTGCCAGCAGCGGAGGGACAGGGGGCGTGAACACTGAAGCTTTCCTT.

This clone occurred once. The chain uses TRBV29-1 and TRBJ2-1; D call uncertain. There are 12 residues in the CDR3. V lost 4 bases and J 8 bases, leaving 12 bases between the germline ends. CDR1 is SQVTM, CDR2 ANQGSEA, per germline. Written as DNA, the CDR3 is TGCAGCGTTGCTATCGGGTTCGATGAGCAGTTCTTC. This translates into CSVAIGFDEQFF.

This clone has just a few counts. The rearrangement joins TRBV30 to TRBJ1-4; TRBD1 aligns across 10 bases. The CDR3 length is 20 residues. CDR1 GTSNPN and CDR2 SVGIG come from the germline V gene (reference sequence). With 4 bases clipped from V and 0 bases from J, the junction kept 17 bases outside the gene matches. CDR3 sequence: CAWTPKPGQGKFATNEKLFF. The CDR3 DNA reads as TGTGCCTGGACCCCTAAACCGGGACAGGGGAAGTTTGCAACTAATGAAAAACTGTTTTTT.

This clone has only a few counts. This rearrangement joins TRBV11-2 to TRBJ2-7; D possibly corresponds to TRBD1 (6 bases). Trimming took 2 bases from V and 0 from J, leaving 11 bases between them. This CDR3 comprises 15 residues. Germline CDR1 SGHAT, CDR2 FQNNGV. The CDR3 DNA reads TGTGCCAGCAGCTTATTCTGGGACAACTCCTACGAGCAGTACTTC. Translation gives CASSLFWDNSYEQYF.

CDR3 nucleotides: TGCAGCGCCACGGACAGGGTTCAGAGGGCGCAGTATTTT. It translates to CSATDRVQRAQYF. J is TRBJ2-3 and V is TRBV29-1, with TRBD1 identical over 8 bases. This CDR3 has 13 residues. Looked up from germline, CDR1 is SQVTM and CDR2 is ANQGSEA. V lost 7 bases to trimming and J lost 10 bases; unmatched junction nucleotides: 13.

CDR3 sequence: CASRAGGSGYEQYF. The DNA of the CDR3 is TGTGCCAGCAGGGCGGGCGGGTCAGGCTACGAGCAGTACTTC. This rearrangement joins TRBV7-9 to TRBJ2-7, with TRBD2 as a possible D gene (5 bases). CDR3 length: 14 residues. Trimming removed 6 bases from V and 3 bases from J, with 15 bases in between. The germline CDR1 and CDR2 sequences are SEHNR and FQNEAQ (reference sequence).

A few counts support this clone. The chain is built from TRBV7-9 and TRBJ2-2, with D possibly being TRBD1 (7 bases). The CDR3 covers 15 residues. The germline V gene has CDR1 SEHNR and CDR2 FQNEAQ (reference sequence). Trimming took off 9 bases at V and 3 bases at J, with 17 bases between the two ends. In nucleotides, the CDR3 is TGTGCCAGAGAGGAGGAGGGGGCGGACACCGGGGAGCTGTTTTTT. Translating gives CAREEEGADTGELFF.

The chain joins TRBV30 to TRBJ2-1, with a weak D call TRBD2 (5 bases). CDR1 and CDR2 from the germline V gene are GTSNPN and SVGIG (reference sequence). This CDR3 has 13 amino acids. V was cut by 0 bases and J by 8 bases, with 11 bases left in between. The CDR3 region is CAWSVPGDDEQFF. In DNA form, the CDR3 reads TGTGCCTGGAGTGTACCCGGGGATGATGAGCAGTTCTTC. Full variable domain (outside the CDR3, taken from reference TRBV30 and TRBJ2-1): SQTIHQWPATLVQPVGSPLSLECTVEGTSNPNLYWYRQAAGRGLQLLFYSVGIGQISSEVPQNLSASRPQDRQFILSSKKLLLSDSGFYLCAWSVPGDDEQFFGPGTRLTVL.

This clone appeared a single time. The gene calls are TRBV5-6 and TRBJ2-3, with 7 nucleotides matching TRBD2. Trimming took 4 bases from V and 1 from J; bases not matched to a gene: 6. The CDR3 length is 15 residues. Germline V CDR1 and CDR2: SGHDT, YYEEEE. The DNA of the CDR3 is TGTGCCAGCAGCACCTTAGCGGGTGGCACAGATACGCAGTATTTT. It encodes CASSTLAGGTDTQYF.

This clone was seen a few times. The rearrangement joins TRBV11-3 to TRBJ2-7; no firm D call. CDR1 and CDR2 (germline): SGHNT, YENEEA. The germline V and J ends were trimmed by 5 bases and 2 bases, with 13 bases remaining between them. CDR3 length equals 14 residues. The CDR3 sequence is CASSPGDLAYEQYF. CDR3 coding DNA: TGTGCCAGCAGCCCCGGTGATCTGGCCTACGAGCAGTACTTC.